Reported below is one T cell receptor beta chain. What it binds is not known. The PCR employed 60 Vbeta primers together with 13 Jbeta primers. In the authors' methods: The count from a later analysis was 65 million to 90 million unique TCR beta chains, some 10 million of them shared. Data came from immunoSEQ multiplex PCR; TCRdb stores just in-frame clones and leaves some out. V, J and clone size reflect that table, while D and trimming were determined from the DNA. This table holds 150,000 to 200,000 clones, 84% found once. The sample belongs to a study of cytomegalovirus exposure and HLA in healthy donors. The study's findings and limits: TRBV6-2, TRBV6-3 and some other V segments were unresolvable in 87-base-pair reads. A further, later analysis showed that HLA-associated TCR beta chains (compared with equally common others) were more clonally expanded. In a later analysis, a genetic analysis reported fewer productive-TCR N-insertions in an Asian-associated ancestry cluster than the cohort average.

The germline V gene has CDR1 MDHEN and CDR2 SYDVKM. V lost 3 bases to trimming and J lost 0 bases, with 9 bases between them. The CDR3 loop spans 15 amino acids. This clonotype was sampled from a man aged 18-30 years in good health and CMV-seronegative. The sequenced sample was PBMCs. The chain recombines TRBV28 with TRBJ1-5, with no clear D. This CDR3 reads CASSFGGFSNQPQHF. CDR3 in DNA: TGTGCCAGCAGTTTTGGAGGGTTTAGCAATCAGCCCCAGCATTTT.